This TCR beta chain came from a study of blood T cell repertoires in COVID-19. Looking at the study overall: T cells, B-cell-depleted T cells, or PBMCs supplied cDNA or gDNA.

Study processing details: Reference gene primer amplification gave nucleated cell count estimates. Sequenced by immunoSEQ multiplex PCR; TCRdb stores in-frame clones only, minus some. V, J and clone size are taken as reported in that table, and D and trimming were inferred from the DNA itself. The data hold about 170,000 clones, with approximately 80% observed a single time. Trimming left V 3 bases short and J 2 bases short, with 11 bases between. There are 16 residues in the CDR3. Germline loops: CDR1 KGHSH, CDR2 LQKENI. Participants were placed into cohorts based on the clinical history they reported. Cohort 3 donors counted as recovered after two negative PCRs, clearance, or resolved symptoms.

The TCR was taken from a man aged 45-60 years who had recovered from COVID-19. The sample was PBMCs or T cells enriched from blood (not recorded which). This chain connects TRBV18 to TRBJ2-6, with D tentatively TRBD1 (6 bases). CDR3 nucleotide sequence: TGTGCCAGCTCACCGACACAGGGTGCTGGGGCCAACGTCCTGACTTTC. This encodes CASSPTQGAGANVLTF.